This T cell receptor (beta chain) was sequenced in a study of chemoradiotherapy in HPV16-positive cancers. Study-level information: Functional T-cell assays on a couple of HPV16-positive patients' cells defined candidate HPV-specific clones and common TCR motifs. Study results and caveats: Better recurrence-free survival went with HPV-responsive T-cell expansion in HPV16-positive patients. Functional assays defining HPV-specific T cells used only a couple of HPV16-positive patients.

Trimming took 8 bases from V and 11 from J; bases not matched to a gene: 6. Per germline, CDR1 SNHLY and CDR2 FYNNEI. The CDR3 consists of 11 residues. In its sample, this clone was seen once. Antigen: not known. The repertoire was sequenced with immunoSEQ multiplex PCR; TCRdb's copy has only in-frame clones and lacks some. The data contain fewer than 15,000 clones, around 88% of them seen just once; the ten biggest clones take up about 3.5%. The V gene is TRBV2, the J gene TRBJ2-1, with TRBD1 matching 7 bases. Material: blood, obtained from a patient who underwent chemoradiotherapy. The TCR originated in a human donor with HPV-associated anogenital cancer. Written as DNA, the CDR3 is TGTGCCAGCCTAGACAGGGTGAAGCAGTTCTTC. This codes for CASLDRVKQFF.